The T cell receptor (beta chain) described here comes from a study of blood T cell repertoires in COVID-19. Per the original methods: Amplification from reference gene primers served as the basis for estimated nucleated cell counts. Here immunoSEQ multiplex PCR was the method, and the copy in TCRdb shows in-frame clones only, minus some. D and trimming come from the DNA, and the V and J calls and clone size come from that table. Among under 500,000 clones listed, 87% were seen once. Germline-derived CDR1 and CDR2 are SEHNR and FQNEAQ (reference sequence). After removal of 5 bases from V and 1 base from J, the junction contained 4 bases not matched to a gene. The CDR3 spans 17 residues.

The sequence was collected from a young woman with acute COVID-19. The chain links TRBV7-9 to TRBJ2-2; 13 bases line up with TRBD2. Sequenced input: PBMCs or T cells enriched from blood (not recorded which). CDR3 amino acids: CASSPRLAGGNTGELFF. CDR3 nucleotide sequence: TGTGCCAGCAGCCCCCGACTAGCGGGGGGGAACACCGGGGAGCTGTTTTTT.